These T cell receptor beta chains were read from a single sample in a study of T cell repertoires in cytomegalovirus infection. For these TCRs, the target antigens are not known. Via MiXCR, TCRdb re-called the reads, giving one row per CDR3 protein. The sample includes approximately 730,000 distinct CDR3 sequences, around 31% of them seen just once. Source: cultured PBMCs, taken from culture after CMV antigen stimulation. The receptor source for this set is a human donor in good health (CMV status not recorded). Some clones in this sample may be carry-over from other donors' samples. The CDR3 runs from the conserved cysteine through the conserved F or W. D genes are given only for firm matches. A clone size is listed for some rows: how often the clone was seen (once, few, many), or a class if it is expanded.

D,V,size,J,length,CDR3,DNA
-,TRBV20-1,few,TRBJ2-3,12,CSAGPLADTQYF,TGCAGTGCTGGGCCTCTAGCGGATACGCAGTATTTT
-,TRBV7-2,-,TRBJ2-5,12,CASSFPVETQYF,TGTGCCAGCAGCTTTCCGGTAGAGACCCAGTACTTC
-,TRBV12-3/TRBV12-4,few,TRBJ1-2,12,CASSHAPYGYTF,TGTGCCAGCAGTCATGCCCCCTATGGCTACACCTTC
TRBD1,TRBV7-2,few,TRBJ2-2,14,CASSIGQDAGELFF,TGTGCCAGCAGCATCGGACAGGATGCCGGGGAGCTGTTTTTT
-,TRBV10-3,-,TRBJ1-2,15,CAISDGGKPNYGYTF,TGTGCCATCAGTGATGGGGGAAAGCCTAACTATGGCTACACCTTC
-,TRBV19,-,TRBJ1-2,13,CASSKGLNYGYTF,TGTGCCAGTAGTAAGGGACTTAACTATGGCTACACCTTC
-,TRBV12-3/TRBV12-4,few,TRBJ2-3,16,CASSFGTPTRTDTQYF,TGTGCCAGCAGTTTTGGCACCCCAACTCGCACAGATACGCAGTATTTT
-,TRBV7-2,-,TRBJ2-1,16,CASSLSRSSSYNEQFF,TGTGCCAGCAGCTTATCGAGGAGCAGCTCCTACAATGAGCAGTTCTTC
-,TRBV12-3/TRBV12-4,-,TRBJ1-1,15,CASSNHFPRNTEAFF,TGTGCCAGCAGTAACCATTTCCCAAGAAACACTGAAGCTTTCTTT
TRBD2,TRBV2,-,TRBJ2-1,16,CASSGYSGGAINEQFF,TGTGCCAGCAGTGGTTATAGCGGGGGGGCCATCAATGAGCAGTTCTTC
-,TRBV19,-,TRBJ1-5,15,CASTTGALSNQPQHF,TGTGCCAGTACGACAGGTGCACTTAGCAATCAGCCCCAGCATTTT
TRBD2,TRBV9,few,TRBJ2-4,16,CASSCPSGVAKNIQYF,TGTGCCAGCAGCTGCCCTAGCGGGGTAGCCAAAAACATTCAGTACTTC
-,TRBV11-2,few,TRBJ1-4,14,CASSFGTGREKLFF,TGTGCCAGCAGCTTCGGGACTGGTCGGGAAAAACTGTTTTTT
-,TRBV5-6,-,TRBJ2-7,12,CASSADRGSRYF,TGTGCCAGCAGCGCCGACCGGGGGTCCCGGTACTTC
TRBD1,TRBV7-2,-,TRBJ2-6,18,CASSYRTGGTSGANVLTF,TGTGCCAGCAGCTATCGGACAGGGGGCACCTCTGGGGCCAACGTCCTGACTTTC
TRBD1,TRBV7-6,-,TRBJ2-1,16,CASSPTLGTGRNEQFF,TGTGCCAGCAGCCCCACGCTGGGGACAGGGAGAAATGAGCAGTTCTTC
-,TRBV7-6,few,TRBJ1-4,17,CASSLSASLATNEKLFF,TGTGCCAGCAGCTTATCCGCCAGCCTTGCAACTAATGAAAAACTGTTTTTT
-,TRBV7-9,-,TRBJ1-2,13,CASSQNGLYGYTF,TGTGCCAGCAGCCAAAACGGTCTGTACGGCTACACCTTC
-,TRBV6-5,-,TRBJ2-7,18,CASSYPDRTMSVTYEQYF,TGTGCCAGCAGTTACCCCGACAGGACCATGTCTGTTACCTACGAGCAGTACTTC
TRBD2,TRBV20-1,-,TRBJ2-3,14,CSARGLAGVDTQYF,TGCAGTGCTAGAGGACTAGCGGGGGTGGATACGCAGTATTTT
TRBD1,TRBV7-8,-,TRBJ1-1,20,CASSTPGQGGGAGWNTEAFF,TGTGCCAGCAGCACCCCGGGACAGGGAGGTGGTGCTGGGTGGAACACTGAAGCTTTCTTT
TRBD2,TRBV10-3,-,TRBJ2-3,17,CAIRGTRNALGPDTQYF,TGTGCCATCCGAGGGACTAGAAATGCCCTGGGGCCAGATACGCAGTATTTT
-,TRBV29-1,-,TRBJ1-2,13,CSVELEMAQGYTF,TGCAGCGTTGAGTTGGAAATGGCGCAGGGCTACACCTTC
TRBD2,TRBV11-2,few,TRBJ2-1,16,CASRPIAGGRANEQFF,TGTGCCAGCAGACCAATAGCGGGGGGCCGGGCTAATGAGCAGTTCTTC
TRBD2,TRBV20-1,few,TRBJ2-5,16,CSARVSGLVALGAQYF,TGCAGTGCTAGAGTGAGTGGACTAGTCGCTTTGGGGGCCCAGTACTTC
-,TRBV12-3/TRBV12-4,once,TRBJ1-2,14,CASNSDTHPYGYTF,TGTGCCAGCAACTCCGACACCCACCCCTATGGCTACACCTTC
-,TRBV28,few,TRBJ1-2,13,CASSPGDGYGYTF,TGTGCCAGCAGCCCGGGGGATGGCTATGGCTACACCTTC
-,TRBV7-8,-,TRBJ2-2,17,CASSPPWGEGGLGELFF,TGTGCCAGCAGCCCACCTTGGGGTGAGGGGGGCCTGGGGGAGCTGTTTTTT